This T cell receptor beta chain was obtained from a study of cytomegalovirus exposure and HLA in healthy donors. About this clone itself: Its antigen is not known.

With 60 Vbeta and 13 Jbeta primers, the PCR was carried out. Using immunoSEQ multiplex PCR, the repertoire was profiled, and TCRdb retains in-frame clones only, with some absent. The sample has roughly 170,000 clones, approximately 80% seen once. Looked up from germline, CDR1 is MGHDK and CDR2 is SYGVNS. Trimming stripped 1 base from V and 4 bases from J, with 10 bases between. There are 14 residues in the CDR3. Findings and limits, study-wide: The study had only CMV serostatus as immune exposure information. Three of the chains that were CMV-associated were confirmed in vitro to be specific for CMV antigens.

The gene calls are TRBV25-1 and TRBJ1-2; D not resolved. The receptor was derived from a woman aged 18-35 years in good health and CMV-seronegative. Source material: PBMCs. CDR3 protein: CASSEFGRAYGYTF. The CDR3 coding sequence is TGTGCCAGCAGTGAATTTGGGAGAGCCTATGGCTACACCTTC.